This entry features one T cell receptor beta chain sequence. The antigen it binds to is not known. Within one base of it there is no much larger clone, and no base qualities were kept. From the germline V gene (reference sequence), CDR1 is MNHEY and CDR2 is SMNVEV. V is pared back by 2 bases and J by 2 bases, with 12 bases lying between the germline termini. The CDR3 numbers 15 residues from cysteine through phenylalanine. CDR3 DNA only is kept here, 45 bases in frame from base 1. The record originates from a study of cytomegalovirus exposure and HLA in healthy donors (dated by TCRdb to 2017 to 2019). For context, the study as a whole: An earlier analysis of approximately 640 of the donors reported roughly 300 Gb of sequence data and some 100 million unique TCR beta sequences from approximately 180 million T cells. Typing coverage differed by locus: A, B, C, DRB1 and DQB1 were typed in roughly 620-630 donors, DQA1 in 500 to 550, DPA1 in some 600, and DPB1 in 400 to 490. Both class I and class II loci were covered by HLA typing, at four-digit resolution. An earlier analysis of around 640 of the donors used high-throughput TCR beta sequencing to judge whether each TCR beta V gene segment behaved as functional or pseudogenic. The study used immunosequencing to profile the T cell repertoires of 670 or so subjects and linked those repertoires to cytomegalovirus serostatus. All discovery cohort repertoires had been generated using a single sequencing platform. Genome-wide SNP genotypes for about three fifths of the roughly 700 donors were used in a later genetic analysis, which treated that subset as a discovery cohort. A later analysis re-examined previously published TCR beta repertoires from roughly 720 donors and added high-resolution HLA genotyping to investigate patterns of TCR occurrence. About five DR-DQ haplotypes were handled as single units for association and clustering, since linkage in the cohort was strong. The study was designed to test whether signatures of past pathogen exposure could be identified by cataloging public T cell receptors. Alongside the repertoire data, information on donor age, sex, ethnicity and CMV serostatus was compiled. In the later analysis, no new phenotypic data were used to find candidate immune exposures; instead, reliance was placed on TCR beta sequences and their occurrence across donors. The genetic ancestry cluster associated with self-reported Caucasian donors included 70% to 85% of the 398 genotyped donors. Approximately 300 gigabases of sequencing data and tens of millions of unique TCR sequences were included in an early release covering 500 to 750 HLA-typed donors. Along with the approximately 650-subject first cohort, a separate validation cohort of over 90 different subjects was used. The study combined high-throughput TCR immunosequencing, statistical association of individual TCRs with disease status, and machine learning to predict cytomegalovirus infection status. Among approximately 370 genotyped donors of the cohort, an average of approximately 240,000 unique TCR beta nucleotide sequences was sequenced per donor, of which 15% to 20% were non-productive. The investigation overall reported the following: A further reported finding was that TCR beta sequences accurately predicted the HLA-A and HLA-B alleles for most subjects in the first cohort. A later analysis associated about 17,000 TCR beta sequences with specific HLA alleles at a false discovery rate of 0.05. Compared with equally common non-associated chains, HLA-associated TCR beta chains in a later analysis were more clonally expanded and had lower generation probabilities. According to a later analysis, parvovirus B19, influenza, CMV and Epstein-Barr virus appeared linked to several top co-occurrence clusters. Most TCR sequences were observed very rarely across donors, whereas some public TCRs were present in many individuals. Linkage disequilibrium might explain the correlated functional status among segregating V segments, but an unknown experimental factor could not be excluded. According to the authors, the approach could potentially be generalized to other disease states and immunological phenotypes. Immune exposure information for the cohort was limited to CMV serostatus. Because some donors lacked HLA typing at each locus, the association tests relied only on the typed subset. A cluster of highly shared sequence variants was judged likely to represent a technical artifact of the sequencing pipeline. The cohort was sequenced for TCR beta chains only, and without alpha or paired-chain data the features that could be detected were limited. In an earlier analysis of 587 of the donors, most TCR beta V segments appeared in productive rearrangements about 87% or about 30% of the time, broadly matching IMGT annotations. According to a later analysis, most CMV-associated TCR beta chains appeared to be HLA-restricted, and the HLA associations seemed to be driven largely by CMV exposure. When HLA alleles, especially DR and DQ, strongly co-occurred, attributing TCR associations to individual alleles was difficult. A few of the identified cytomegalovirus-associated TCR beta chains were confirmed in vitro to be specific for cytomegalovirus antigens. According to a later genetic analysis, donors in an Asian-associated ancestry cluster had fewer N-insertions in productive TCRs than the roughly 700-donor mean. The study listed approximately 160 TCR beta chains as associated with cytomegalovirus. Sequencing depth was assumed to be roughly uniform across donors in the presence/absence analyses, though that assumption may not hold. Some IMGT-functional V segments, including TRBV6-2 and TRBV6-3, could not be told apart with the 87-base-pair reads, so those segments were excluded. In a later analysis, TCR association rates were found to vary across HLA loci, with the most associated TCRs seen for DRB1 alleles and the fewest for HLA-C alleles. The classifier was reported to diagnose cytomegalovirus status with high specificity and sensitivity in both the original and validation cohorts. Because counts were too low, seventeen rarely observed V segments, including chromosome 9 orphons, were excluded from the earlier analysis of a few hundred of the donors. In a later genetic analysis, a missense DCLRE1C variant was associated with V-gene and J-gene trimming of TCR beta chains, and the association was replicated in an independent cohort.

The library relied on the immunoSEQ multiplex PCR assay. For the multiplex PCR, a mixture combining 60 forward primers for TCR Vbeta segments and 13 reverse primers for TCR Jbeta segments was used. The CDR3 region of rearranged TCR beta genes was amplified from genomic DNA by a multiplex PCR assay. The amplified TCR beta libraries were sequenced on the Illumina HiSeq System as 87-base-pair reads. As for the authors' bioinformatics: In a later analysis, tens of millions of unique TCR beta chains were counted across the roughly 610 repertoires, and roughly 11 million of these chains were shared by at least two donors. A nearest-neighbor algorithm error-corrected the raw reads and collapsed the reads into unique sequences, merging closely related sequences to remove PCR and sequencing errors. V, D and J gene segments were assigned by aligning CDR3 sequences to IMGT reference sequences. Each retained sequence needed at least a six-nucleotide match to both a V gene segment and a J gene segment. Rearrangements were called productive when the CDR3 lacked stop codons and stayed in frame with V and J; all others were non-productive. Following IMGT convention, CDR3 was defined as the stretch from the second conserved V-encoded cysteine up to the conserved J-encoded phenylalanine. Sequences without an unambiguous match to a single V gene segment were excluded from the earlier analysis of several hundred of the donors. In an earlier analysis of around 600 of the donors, V segments were called functional above 56.7% productive rearrangements and were called segregating when the between-donor standard deviation exceeded 5%. A statistical classification framework was developed to diagnose cytomegalovirus status using the catalog of TCR beta chain sequences. In a later analysis, V and J genes were assigned by comparing TCR nucleotide sequences against IMGT/GENE-DB human TR gene sequences. The TCRdist pipeline was used in a later analysis to assign CDR3 sequences and most-parsimonious VDJ recombination scenarios. In a later analysis, every TCR beta chain was defined by the combination of its CDR3 amino acid sequence and its V-gene family, and reads without a unique V-gene family were dropped. To address suspected cross-contamination and a sequencing artifact, a later analysis removed 450 to 700 highly shared, low-generation-probability nucleotide sequences. In a later analysis, a clonal expansion index was calculated for each public chain from normalized within-repertoire ranks of inferred template counts. In a later analysis, generation probabilities were computed with a VDJ recombination model fitted to out-of-frame rearrangements, and the resulting probabilities were checked against IGoR. In a later analysis, TCR-TCR, TCR-HLA and TCR-CMV co-occurrence was scored with hypergeometric tests, and a repertoire-size bias correction was applied to TCR pairs. To estimate false discovery rates, a later analysis permuted the HLA or CMV assignments 20 times. In a later analysis, co-occurring TCRs were grouped using DBSCAN, with TCRdist sequence similarity added in when clustering inside HLA-allele-positive subsets. Repertoires with fewer than 30,000 or more than 120,000 public chains were left out of co-occurrence clustering, as were about 5 repertoires with anomalous nucleotide sharing. Held by TCRdb, this immuneACCESS table contains in-frame sequences only and omits some clones. Under half of the omission traces to an unresolved V gene where checked; the cause of the rest is unknown. Clonal size and the V and J genes are those of that table, whereas D and trimming came from the DNA. The table for this sample lists under 95,000 clones; about 78% of them were counted only once. The ten largest clones take up about an eighth of the sample.

The cohort comprised some 700 healthy bone marrow donors. Cohort members were all nominally healthy when sampled, although unrecorded immune exposures were likely present. The donor was CMV seropositive and was included in the group of 250 to 300 seropositive cohort members. A peripheral blood sample was provided by each donor, and peripheral blood mononuclear cells were used for TCR beta sequencing. The Qiagen DNeasy Blood Extraction Kit was used to extract genomic DNA from the blood cell samples. The sequenced material came from PBMCs. This chain joins TRBV27 to TRBJ2-5, with TRBD1 tentatively as D gene (6 bases match). This sequence was found in a woman in her 40s in good health and CMV-seropositive. The sequenced DNA: TGTGCCAGCAGTTTAAGCAGGGGTGGACAAGAGACCCAGTACTTC. It codes for CASSLSRGGQETQYF.